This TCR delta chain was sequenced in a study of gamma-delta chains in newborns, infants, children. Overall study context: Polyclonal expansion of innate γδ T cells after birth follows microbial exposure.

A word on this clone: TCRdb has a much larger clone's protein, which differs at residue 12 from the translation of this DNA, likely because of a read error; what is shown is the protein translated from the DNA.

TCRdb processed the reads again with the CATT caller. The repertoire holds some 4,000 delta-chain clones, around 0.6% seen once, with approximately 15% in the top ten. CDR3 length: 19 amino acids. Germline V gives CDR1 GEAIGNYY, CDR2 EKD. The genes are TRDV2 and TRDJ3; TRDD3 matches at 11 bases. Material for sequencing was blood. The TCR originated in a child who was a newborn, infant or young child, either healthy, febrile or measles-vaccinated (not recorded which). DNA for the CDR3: TGTGCCTGTGACACTGGGGGATACGGTAGCTCCCGGGACACCCGACAGATGTTTTTC. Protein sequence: CACDTGGYGSSRDTRQMFF.